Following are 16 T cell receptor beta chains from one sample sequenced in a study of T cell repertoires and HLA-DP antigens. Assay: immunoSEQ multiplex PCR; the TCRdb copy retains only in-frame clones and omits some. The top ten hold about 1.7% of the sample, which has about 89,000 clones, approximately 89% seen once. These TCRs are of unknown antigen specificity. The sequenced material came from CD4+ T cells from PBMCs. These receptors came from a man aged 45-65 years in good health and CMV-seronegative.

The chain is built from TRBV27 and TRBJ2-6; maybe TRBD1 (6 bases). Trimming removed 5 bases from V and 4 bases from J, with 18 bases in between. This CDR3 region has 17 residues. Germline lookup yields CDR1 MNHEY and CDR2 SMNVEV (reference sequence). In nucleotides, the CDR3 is TGTGCCAGCAGTCGCGGTAGGGGGTCGAGCGGGGCCAACGTCCTGACTTTC. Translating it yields CASSRGRGSSGANVLTF.

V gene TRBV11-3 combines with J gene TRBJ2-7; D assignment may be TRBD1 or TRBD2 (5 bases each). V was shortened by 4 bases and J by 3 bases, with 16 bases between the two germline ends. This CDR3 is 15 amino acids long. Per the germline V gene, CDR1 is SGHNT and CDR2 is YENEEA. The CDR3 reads CASSWGSGRDYEQYF. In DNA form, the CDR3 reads TGTGCCAGCAGCTGGGGTTCGGGGCGTGACTACGAGCAGTACTTC.

The CDR3: CASSSMGQGALQPDNEQFF. Here the CDR3 DNA reads TGCGCCAGCAGCTCCATGGGACAGGGGGCACTCCAACCGGACAATGAGCAGTTCTTC. The chain recombines TRBV5-1 with TRBJ2-1; 12 bases are a match to TRBD1. Germline V gene lookup returns CDR1 SGHRS and CDR2 YFSETQ. This CDR3 is 19 amino acids long. After removal of 3 bases from V and 5 bases from J, the junction contained 15 bases not matched to a gene.

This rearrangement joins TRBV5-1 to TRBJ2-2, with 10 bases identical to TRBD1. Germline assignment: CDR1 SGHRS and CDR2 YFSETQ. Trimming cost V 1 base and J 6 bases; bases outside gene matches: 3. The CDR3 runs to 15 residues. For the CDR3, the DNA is TGCGCCAGCAGCTTGAGACAGGGGGCCGCCGGGGAGCTGTTTTTT. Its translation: CASSLRQGAAGELFF.

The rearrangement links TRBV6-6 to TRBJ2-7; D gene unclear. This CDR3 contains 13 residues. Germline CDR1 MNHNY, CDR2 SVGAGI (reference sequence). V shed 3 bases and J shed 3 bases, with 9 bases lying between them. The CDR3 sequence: CASSYLQSYEQYF. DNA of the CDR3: TGTGCCAGCAGTTATCTACAAAGCTACGAGCAGTACTTC.

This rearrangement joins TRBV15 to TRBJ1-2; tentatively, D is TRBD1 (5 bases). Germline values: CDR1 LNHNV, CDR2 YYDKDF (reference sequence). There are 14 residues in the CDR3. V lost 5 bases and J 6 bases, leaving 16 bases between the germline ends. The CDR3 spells CATSPPRTPNGYTF. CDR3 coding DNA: TGTGCCACCAGCCCCCCCCGGACACCGAATGGCTACACCTTC.

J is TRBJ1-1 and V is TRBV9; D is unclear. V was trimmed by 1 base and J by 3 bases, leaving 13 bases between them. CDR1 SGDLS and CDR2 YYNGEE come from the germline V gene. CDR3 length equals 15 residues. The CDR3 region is CASSVFLGRDTEAFF. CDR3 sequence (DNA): TGTGCCAGCAGCGTATTTCTGGGTAGGGACACTGAAGCTTTCTTT.

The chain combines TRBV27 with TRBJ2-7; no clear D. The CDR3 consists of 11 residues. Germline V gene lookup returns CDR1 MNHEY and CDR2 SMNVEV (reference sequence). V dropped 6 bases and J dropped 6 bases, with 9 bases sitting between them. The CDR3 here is CASSSLVEQYF. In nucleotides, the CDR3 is TGTGCCAGCAGCTCTCTTGTCGAGCAGTACTTC.

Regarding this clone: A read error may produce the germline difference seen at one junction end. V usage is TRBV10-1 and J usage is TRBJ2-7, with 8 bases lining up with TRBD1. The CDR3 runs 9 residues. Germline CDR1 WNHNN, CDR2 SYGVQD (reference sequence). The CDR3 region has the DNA TGCGCCAGCAGGGACAGGGCCGGTTTC. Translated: CASRDRAGF.

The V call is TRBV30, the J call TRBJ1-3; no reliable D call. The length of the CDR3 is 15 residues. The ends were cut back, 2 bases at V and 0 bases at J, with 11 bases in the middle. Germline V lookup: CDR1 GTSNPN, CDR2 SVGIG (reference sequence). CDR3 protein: CAWSLGRSSGNTIYF. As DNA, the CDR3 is TGTGCCTGGAGTCTTGGACGTTCCTCTGGAAACACCATATATTTT.

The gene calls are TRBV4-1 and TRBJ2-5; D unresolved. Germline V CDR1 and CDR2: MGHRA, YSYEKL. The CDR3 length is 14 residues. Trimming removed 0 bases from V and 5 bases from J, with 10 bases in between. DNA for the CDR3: TGCGCCAGCAGCCAAGATTCAGCTCTGGAGACCCAGTACTTC. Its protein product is CASSQDSALETQYF.

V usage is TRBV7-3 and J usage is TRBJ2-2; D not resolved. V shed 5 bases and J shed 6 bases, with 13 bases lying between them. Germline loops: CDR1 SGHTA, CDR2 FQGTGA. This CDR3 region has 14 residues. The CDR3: CASSPTGSSGELFF. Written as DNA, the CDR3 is TGTGCCAGCAGCCCAACGGGTAGCTCCGGGGAGCTGTTTTTT.

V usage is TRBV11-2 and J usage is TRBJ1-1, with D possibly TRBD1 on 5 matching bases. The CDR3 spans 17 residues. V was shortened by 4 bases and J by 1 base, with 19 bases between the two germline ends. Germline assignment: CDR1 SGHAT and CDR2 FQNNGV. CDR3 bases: TGTGCCAGCAGCTCTAGTTCGACAGTAATTTCGAACACTGAAGCTTTCTTT. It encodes CASSSSSTVISNTEAFF.

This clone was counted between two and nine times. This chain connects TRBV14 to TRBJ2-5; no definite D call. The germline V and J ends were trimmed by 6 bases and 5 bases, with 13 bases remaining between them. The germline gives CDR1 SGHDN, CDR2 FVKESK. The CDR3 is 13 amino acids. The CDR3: CASRPRAYETQYF. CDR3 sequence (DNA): TGTGCCAGCAGACCGCGCGCGTATGAGACCCAGTACTTC.

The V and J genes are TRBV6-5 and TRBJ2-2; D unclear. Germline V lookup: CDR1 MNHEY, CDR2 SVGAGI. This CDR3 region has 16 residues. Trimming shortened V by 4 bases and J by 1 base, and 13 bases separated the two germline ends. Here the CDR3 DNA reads TGTGCCAGCAGTTTGATTTTCGGCATGAACACCGGGGAGCTGTTTTTT. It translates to CASSLIFGMNTGELFF.

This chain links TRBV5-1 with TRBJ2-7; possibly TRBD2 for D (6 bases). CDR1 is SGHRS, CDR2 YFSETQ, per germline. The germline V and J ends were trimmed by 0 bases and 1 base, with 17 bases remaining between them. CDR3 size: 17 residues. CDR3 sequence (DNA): TGCGCCAGCAGCTTGGCCGGTCCCCTGGGGGGTTCCTACGAGCAGTACTTC. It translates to CASSLAGPLGGSYEQYF.